This TCR beta chain was sequenced during a study of OX40 agonist ivuxolimab in advanced cancers. As for the study in general: Patients were treated with ivuxolimab, an agonistic anti-OX40 (CD134) antibody. Ivuxolimab was delivered to patients intravenously every 2 weeks at doses spanning 0.01 to 10 mg/kg.

The study, taken as a whole, reports: Some nonresponders additionally presented with little normalized T-cell clonal expansion.

Autoimmune disease history or systemic immunosuppression meant exclusion. The protocol was immunoSEQ multiplex PCR, while the TCRdb copy is restricted to in-frame clones and leaves out a portion. The sample shows 45,000 to 70,000 clones, under 85% of them seen only once. Turning to this clone: The antigen is undetermined.

V was cut by 3 bases and J by 5 bases, with 10 bases left in between. The germline CDR1 and CDR2 sequences are KGHSH and LQKENI. CDR3 length: 13 residues. The sequence was obtained from an adult with an advanced solid tumor such as melanoma, head and neck, liver or kidney cancer. The rearrangement links TRBV18 to TRBJ1-1; D perhaps matches TRBD1 (6 bases). The sample in question was CD4+ or CD8+ T cells sorted from blood, obtained in a trial of the OX40 agonist ivuxolimab. The CDR3 DNA is TGTGCCAGCTCACCGGACAGTGGGACTGAAGCTTTCTTT. It specifies CASSPDSGTEAFF.